The 5 T cell receptor beta chains given below trace back to one sample, sequenced in a study of CD8+ T cells in alopecia areata. Extraction of RNA preceded its reverse transcription into cDNA, which served as the sequencing template. Generated by immunoSEQ multiplex PCR, the TCRdb table keeps only in-frame clones and is missing some. The sample lists 110,000 to 150,000 clones; 54% were seen once. Described treatment: oral pan-JAK inhibitor, 5-10 mg twice daily. Source: CD8+ T cells sorted from blood, taken at week 4, from a patient treated with tofacitinib. These receptors all stem from a human donor with alopecia areata.

In its sample, this clone was seen a few times. V is TRBV30 and J is TRBJ1-1; D is possibly TRBD1 (5 bases). V lost 4 bases and J lost 4, with 13 bases in between. The CDR3 loop spans 13 amino acids. Germline-derived CDR1 and CDR2 are GTSNPN and SVGIG (reference sequence). CDR3 nucleotides: TGTGCCTGGACCACCGGGGGGTCCACTGAAGCTTTCTTT. Translation: CAWTTGGSTEAFF.

This rearrangement joins TRBV27 to TRBJ2-3; D unclear. The CDR3 is 13 residues long. The V gene's germline CDR1 is MNHEY and CDR2 SMNVEV (reference sequence). The V end lost 4 bases, the J end lost 6 bases, and 11 bases lay between the germline ends. The CDR3 region has the DNA TGTGCCAGCAGTTCCGTGATTCGGGATACGCAGTATTTT. Translated, it gives CASSSVIRDTQYF.

This clone was observed once. The genes are TRBV6-5 and TRBJ1-1; no reliable D call. Trimming left V 4 bases short and J 4 bases short, with 10 bases between. This CDR3 has 13 residues. Per the germline V gene, CDR1 is MNHEY and CDR2 is SVGAGI. The CDR3 nucleotides read TGTGCCAGCAGTTTCAACATGGGCACTGAAGCTTTCTTT. Translated: CASSFNMGTEAFF.

The rearrangement links TRBV29-1 to TRBJ2-1; perhaps TRBD2 as D (6 bases). Deletions cut 3 bases from V and 5 bases from J, with 20 bases between. The CDR3 runs to 16 residues. CDR1 is SQVTM, CDR2 ANQGSEA, per germline. CDR3 loop: CSVETPTGRLNNEQFF. CDR3 coding DNA: TGCAGCGTTGAGACCCCAACGGGGAGGCTGAACAATGAGCAGTTCTTC.

This sequence joins TRBV21-1 and TRBJ1-2; whether TRBD1, the table's D call, matches the DNA was not checked. TRBV21-1 is tagged as a pseudogene. This CDR3 has 17 amino acids. This chain's CDR3 is CASSKYLLDRVNYGYTF. The DNA of the CDR3 is TGTGCCAGCAGCAAATACCTCCTGGACAGGGTTAACTATGGCTACACCTTC.